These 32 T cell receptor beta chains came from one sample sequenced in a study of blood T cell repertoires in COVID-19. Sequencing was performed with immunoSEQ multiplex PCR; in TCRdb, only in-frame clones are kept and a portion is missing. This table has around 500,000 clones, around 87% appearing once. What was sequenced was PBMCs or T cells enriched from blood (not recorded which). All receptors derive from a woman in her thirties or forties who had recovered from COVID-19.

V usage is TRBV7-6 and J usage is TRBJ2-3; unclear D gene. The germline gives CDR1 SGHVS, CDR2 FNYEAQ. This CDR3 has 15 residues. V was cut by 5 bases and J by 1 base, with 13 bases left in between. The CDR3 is CASSPISSGTDTQYF. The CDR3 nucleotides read TGTGCCAGCAGCCCGATTAGCTCTGGCACAGATACGCAGTATTTT. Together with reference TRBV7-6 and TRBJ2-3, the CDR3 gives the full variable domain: GAGVSQSPRYKVTKRGQDVALRCDPISGHVSLYWYRQALGQGPEFLTYFNYEAQQDKSGLPNDRFSAERPEGSISTLTIQRTEQRDSAMYRCASSPISSGTDTQYFGPGTRLTVL.

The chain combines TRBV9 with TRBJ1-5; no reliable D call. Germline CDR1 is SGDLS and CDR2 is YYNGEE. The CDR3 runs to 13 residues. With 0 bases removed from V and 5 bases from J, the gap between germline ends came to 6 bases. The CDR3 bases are TGTGCCAGCAGCGTAGCAGATTATCAGCCCCAGCATTTT. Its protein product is CASSVADYQPQHF.

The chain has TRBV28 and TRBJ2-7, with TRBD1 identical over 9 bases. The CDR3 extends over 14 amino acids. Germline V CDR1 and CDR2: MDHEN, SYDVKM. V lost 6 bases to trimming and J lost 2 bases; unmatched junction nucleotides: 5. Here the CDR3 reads CASRGTGTAYEQYF. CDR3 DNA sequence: TGTGCCAGCAGGGGGACAGGGACTGCCTACGAGCAGTACTTC.

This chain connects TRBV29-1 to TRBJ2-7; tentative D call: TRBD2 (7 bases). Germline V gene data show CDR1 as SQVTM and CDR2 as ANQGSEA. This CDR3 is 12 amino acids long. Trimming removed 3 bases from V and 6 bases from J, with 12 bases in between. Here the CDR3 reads CSVEAGASEQYF. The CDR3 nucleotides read TGCAGCGTTGAGGCGGGGGCGTCCGAGCAGTACTTC.

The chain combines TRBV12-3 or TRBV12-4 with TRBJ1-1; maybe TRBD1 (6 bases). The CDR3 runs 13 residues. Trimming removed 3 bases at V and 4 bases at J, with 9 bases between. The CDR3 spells CASSLGGATEAFF. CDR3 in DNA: TGTGCCAGCAGTTTGGGGGGGGCCACTGAAGCTTTCTTT.

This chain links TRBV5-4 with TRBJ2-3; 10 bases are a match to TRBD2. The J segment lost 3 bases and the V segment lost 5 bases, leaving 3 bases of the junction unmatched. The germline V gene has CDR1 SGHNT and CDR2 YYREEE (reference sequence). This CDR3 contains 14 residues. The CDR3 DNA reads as TGTGCCAGCAGTCTAGCGGGAGCAACAGATACGCAGTATTTT. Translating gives CASSLAGATDTQYF.

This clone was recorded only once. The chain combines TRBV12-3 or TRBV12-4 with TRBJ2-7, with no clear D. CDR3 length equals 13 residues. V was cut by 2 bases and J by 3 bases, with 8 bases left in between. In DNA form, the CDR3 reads TGTGCCAGCAGTTTAATACAGCACTACGAGCAGTACTTC. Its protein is CASSLIQHYEQYF.

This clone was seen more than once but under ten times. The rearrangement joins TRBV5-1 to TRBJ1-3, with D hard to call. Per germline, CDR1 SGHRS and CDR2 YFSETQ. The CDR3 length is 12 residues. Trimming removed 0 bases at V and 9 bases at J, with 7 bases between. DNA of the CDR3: TGCGCCAGCAGCTTGGCCTCCGGCACCATATATTTT. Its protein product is CASSLASGTIYF. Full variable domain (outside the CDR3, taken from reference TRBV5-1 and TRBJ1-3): KAGVTQTPRYLIKTRGQQVTLSCSPISGHRSVSWYQQTPGQGLQFLFEYFSETQRNKGNFPGRFSGRQFSNSRSEMNVSTLELGDSALYLCASSLASGTIYFGEGSWLTVV.

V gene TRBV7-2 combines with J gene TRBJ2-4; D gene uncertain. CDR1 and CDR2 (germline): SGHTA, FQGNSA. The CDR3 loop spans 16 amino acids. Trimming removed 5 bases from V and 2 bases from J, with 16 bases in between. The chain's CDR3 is CASSLTLPHPKNIQYF. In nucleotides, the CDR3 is TGTGCCAGCAGCCTAACCCTCCCCCACCCCAAAAACATTCAGTACTTC.

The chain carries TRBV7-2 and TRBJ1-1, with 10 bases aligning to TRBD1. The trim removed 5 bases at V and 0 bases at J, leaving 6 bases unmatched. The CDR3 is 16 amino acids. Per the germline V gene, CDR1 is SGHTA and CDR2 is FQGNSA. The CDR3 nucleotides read TGTGCCAGCAGCCCGGGACAGGGGATAATGAACACTGAAGCTTTCTTT. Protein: CASSPGQGIMNTEAFF.

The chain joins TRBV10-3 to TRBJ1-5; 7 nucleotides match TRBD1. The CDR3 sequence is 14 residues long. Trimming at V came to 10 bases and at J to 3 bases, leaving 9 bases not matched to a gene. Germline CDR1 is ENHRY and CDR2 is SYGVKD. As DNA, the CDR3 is TGTGCCACCCACTCCGGGACAGACAATCAGCCCCAGCATTTT. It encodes CATHSGTDNQPQHF.

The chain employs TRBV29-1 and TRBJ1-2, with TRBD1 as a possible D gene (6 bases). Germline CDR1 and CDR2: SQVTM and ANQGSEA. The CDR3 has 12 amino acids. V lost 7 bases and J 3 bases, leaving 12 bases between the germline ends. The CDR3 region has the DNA TGCAGCGGCGTACAGGGAGACTATGGCTACACCTTC. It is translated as CSGVQGDYGYTF.

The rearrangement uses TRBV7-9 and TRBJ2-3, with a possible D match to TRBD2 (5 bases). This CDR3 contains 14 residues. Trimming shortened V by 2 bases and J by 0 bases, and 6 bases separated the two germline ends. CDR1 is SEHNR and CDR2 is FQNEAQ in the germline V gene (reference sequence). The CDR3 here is CASSLTSSTDTQYF. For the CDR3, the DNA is TGTGCCAGCAGCTTAACTAGTAGCACAGATACGCAGTATTTT.

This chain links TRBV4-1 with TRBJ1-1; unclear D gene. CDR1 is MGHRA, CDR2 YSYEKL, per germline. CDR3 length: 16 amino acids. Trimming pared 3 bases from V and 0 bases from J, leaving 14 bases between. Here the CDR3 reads CASSHAPYRLNTEAFF. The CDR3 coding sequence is TGCGCCAGCAGCCACGCTCCCTACCGCCTGAACACTGAAGCTTTCTTT.

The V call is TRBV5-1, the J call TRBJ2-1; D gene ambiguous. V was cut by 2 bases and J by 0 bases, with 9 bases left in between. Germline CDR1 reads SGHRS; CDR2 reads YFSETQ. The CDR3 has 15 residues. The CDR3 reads CASSFNTASYNEQFF. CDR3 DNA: TGCGCCAGCAGCTTTAACACAGCCTCCTACAATGAGCAGTTCTTC. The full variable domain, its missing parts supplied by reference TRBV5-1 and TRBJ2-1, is KAGVTQTPRYLIKTRGQQVTLSCSPISGHRSVSWYQQTPGQGLQFLFEYFSETQRNKGNFPGRFSGRQFSNSRSEMNVSTLELGDSALYLCASSFNTASYNEQFFGPGTRLTVL.

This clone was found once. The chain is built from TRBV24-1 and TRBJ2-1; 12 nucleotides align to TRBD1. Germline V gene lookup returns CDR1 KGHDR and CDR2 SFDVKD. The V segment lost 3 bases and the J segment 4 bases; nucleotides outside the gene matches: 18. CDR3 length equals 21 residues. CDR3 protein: CATSDAAPDRDRGRIYNEQFF. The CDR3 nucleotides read TGTGCCACCAGTGATGCCGCACCTGACCGGGACAGGGGGCGGATTTACAATGAGCAGTTCTTC.

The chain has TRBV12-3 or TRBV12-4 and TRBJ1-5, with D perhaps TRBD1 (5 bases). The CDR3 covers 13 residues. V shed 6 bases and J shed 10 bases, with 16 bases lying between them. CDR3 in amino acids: CASSSGLSAPQHF. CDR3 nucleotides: TGTGCCAGCAGCTCAGGGTTGTCCGCTCCCCAGCATTTT.

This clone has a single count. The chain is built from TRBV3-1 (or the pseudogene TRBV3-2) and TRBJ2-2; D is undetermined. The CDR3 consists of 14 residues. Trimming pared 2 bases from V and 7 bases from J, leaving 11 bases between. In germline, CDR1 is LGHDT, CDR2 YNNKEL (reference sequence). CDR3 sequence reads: CASSQPTIFGELFF. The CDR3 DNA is TGTGCCAGCAGCCAACCTACTATCTTCGGGGAGCTGTTTTTT.

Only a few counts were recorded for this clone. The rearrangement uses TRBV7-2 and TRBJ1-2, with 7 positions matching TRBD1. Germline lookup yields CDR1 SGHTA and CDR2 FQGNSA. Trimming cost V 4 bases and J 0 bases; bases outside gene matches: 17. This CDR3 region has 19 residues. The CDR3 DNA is TGTGCCAGCAGCTCGCCTTGGACAGGACAAAAGTCGGCTAACTATGGCTACACCTTC. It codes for CASSSPWTGQKSANYGYTF.

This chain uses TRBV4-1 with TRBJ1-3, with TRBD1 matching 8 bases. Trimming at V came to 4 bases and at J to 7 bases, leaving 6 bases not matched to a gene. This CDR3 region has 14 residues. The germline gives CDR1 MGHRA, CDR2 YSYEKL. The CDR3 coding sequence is TGCGCCAGCAGCCCGACAGGGGCTCTCAACACCATATATTTT. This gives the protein CASSPTGALNTIYF.

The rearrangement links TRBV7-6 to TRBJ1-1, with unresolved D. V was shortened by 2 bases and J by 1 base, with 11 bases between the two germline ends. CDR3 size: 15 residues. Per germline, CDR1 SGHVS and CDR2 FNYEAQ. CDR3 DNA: TGTGCCAGCAGCTTACCCTCGGCGGGGAACACTGAAGCTTTCTTT. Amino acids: CASSLPSAGNTEAFF.

CDR3: CASSKTGSSYNEQFF. In DNA form, the CDR3 reads TGCGCCAGCAGCAAAACAGGGAGCTCCTACAATGAGCAGTTCTTC. This chain uses TRBV10-1 with TRBJ2-1; tentative D call: TRBD1 (6 bases). This CDR3 comprises 15 residues. Germline values: CDR1 WNHNN, CDR2 SYGVQD (reference sequence). Between the trimmed V and J ends, which lost 6 bases and 0 bases, there was a span of 12 bases.

This CDR3 reads CASSHDRVPTGELFF. The DNA of the CDR3 is TGCGCCAGCAGCCACGACAGGGTGCCTACCGGGGAGCTGTTTTTT. The chain uses TRBV5-1 and TRBJ2-2; 7 positions match TRBD1. V dropped 4 bases and J dropped 5; count of bases not matched to a gene: 8. The CDR3 loop spans 15 amino acids. CDR1 is SGHRS, CDR2 YFSETQ, per germline.

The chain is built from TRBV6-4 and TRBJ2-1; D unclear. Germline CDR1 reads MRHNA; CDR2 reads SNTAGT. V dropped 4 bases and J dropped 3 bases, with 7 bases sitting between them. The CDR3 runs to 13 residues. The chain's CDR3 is CASSASDYNEQFF. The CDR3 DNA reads TGTGCCAGCAGTGCGTCAGACTACAATGAGCAGTTCTTC.

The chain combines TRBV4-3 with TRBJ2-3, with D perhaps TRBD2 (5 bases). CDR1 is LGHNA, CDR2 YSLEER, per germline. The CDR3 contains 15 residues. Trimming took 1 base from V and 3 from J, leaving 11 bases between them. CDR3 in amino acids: CASSQAGSMTDTQYF. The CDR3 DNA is TGCGCCAGCAGCCAAGCGGGAAGCATGACAGATACGCAGTATTTT.

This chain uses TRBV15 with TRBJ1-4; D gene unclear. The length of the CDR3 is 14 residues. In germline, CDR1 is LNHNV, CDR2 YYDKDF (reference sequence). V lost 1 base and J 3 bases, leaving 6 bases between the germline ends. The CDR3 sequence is CATSRGPSNEKLFF. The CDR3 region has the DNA TGTGCCACCAGCAGAGGGCCCTCTAATGAAAAACTGTTTTTT.

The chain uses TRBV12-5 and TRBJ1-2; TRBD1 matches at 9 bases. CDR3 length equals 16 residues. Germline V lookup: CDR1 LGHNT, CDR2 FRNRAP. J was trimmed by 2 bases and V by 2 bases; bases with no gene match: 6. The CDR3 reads CASGLNVGTGNYGYTF. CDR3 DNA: TGTGCTAGTGGTTTGAATGTCGGGACAGGGAACTATGGCTACACCTTC. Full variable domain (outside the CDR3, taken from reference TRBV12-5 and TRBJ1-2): DARVTQTPRHKVTEMGQEVTMRCQPILGHNTVFWYRQTMMQGLELLAYFRNRAPLDDSGMPKDRFSAEMPDATLATLKIQPSEPRDSAVYFCASGLNVGTGNYGYTFGSGTRLTVV.

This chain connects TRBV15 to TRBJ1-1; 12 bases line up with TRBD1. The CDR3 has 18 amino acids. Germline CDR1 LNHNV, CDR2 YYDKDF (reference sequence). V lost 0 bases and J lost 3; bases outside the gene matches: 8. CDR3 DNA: TGTGCCACCAGCAGAGAGTCCGGGACAGGGGGCATTGACACTGAAGCTTTCTTT. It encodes CATSRESGTGGIDTEAFF.

This CDR3 is CASSPGQGYTF. As DNA, the CDR3 is TGTGCCAGCAGTCCAGGACAGGGCTACACCTTC. This sequence joins TRBV2 and TRBJ1-2; possible D gene TRBD1, 6 bases. The CDR3 consists of 11 residues. Between the trimmed V and J ends, which lost 5 bases and 8 bases, there was a span of 9 bases. Germline CDR1 is SNHLY and CDR2 is FYNNEI. Based on the CDR3 plus reference TRBV2 and TRBJ1-2, the full variable domain is EPEVTQTPSHQVTQMGQEVILRCVPISNHLYFYWYRQILGQKVEFLVSFYNNEISEKSEIFDDQFSVERPDGSNFTLKIRSTKLEDSAMYFCASSPGQGYTFGSGTRLTVV.

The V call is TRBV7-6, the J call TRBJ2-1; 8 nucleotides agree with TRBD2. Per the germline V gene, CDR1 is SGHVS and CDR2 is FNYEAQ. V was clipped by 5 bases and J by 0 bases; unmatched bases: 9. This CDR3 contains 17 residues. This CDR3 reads CASSPYPTSGSYNEQFF. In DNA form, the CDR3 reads TGTGCCAGCAGCCCCTATCCCACTAGCGGCTCCTACAATGAGCAGTTCTTC. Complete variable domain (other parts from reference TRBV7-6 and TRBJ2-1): GAGVSQSPRYKVTKRGQDVALRCDPISGHVSLYWYRQALGQGPEFLTYFNYEAQQDKSGLPNDRFSAERPEGSISTLTIQRTEQRDSAMYRCASSPYPTSGSYNEQFFGPGTRLTVL.

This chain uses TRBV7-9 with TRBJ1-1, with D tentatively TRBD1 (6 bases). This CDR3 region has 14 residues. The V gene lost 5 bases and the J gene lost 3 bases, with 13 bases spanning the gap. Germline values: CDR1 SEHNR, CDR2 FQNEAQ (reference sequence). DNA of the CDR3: TGTGCCAGCAGCCCTCCAGGGGAGTACACTGAAGCTTTCTTT. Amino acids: CASSPPGEYTEAFF.

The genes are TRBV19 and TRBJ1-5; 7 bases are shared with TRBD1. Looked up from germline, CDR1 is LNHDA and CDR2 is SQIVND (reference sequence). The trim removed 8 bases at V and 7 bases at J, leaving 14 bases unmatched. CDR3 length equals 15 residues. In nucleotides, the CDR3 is TGTGCCAGTCGTTTTTATCAGGGGGATGACCAGCCCCAGCATTTT. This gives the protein CASRFYQGDDQPQHF.